What follows are 25 T cell receptor beta chains derived from one specimen sequenced in a study of cytomegalovirus exposure and HLA in healthy donors. The PCR contained 60 Vbeta and 13 Jbeta primers. Assay: immunoSEQ multiplex PCR; the TCRdb copy retains only in-frame clones and omits some. The profile shows around 100,000 clones, around 78% of them singletons. The sample was PBMCs. The receptor source for this set is a male donor in good health and CMV-seropositive.

This clone was counted between two and nine times. The V call is TRBV19, the J call TRBJ1-2; 8 positions match TRBD1. The junction had 6 bases not matched to a gene; V was cut back by 6 bases and J by 6 bases. CDR1 is LNHDA, CDR2 SQIVND, per germline (reference sequence). This CDR3 region has 13 residues. CDR3 nucleotides: TGTGCCAGTAGGCAGGGGGCGCCTAATGGCTACACCTTC. Its protein product is CASRQGAPNGYTF.

This chain links TRBV14 with TRBJ2-5; D is unclear. CDR1 and CDR2 from the germline V gene are SGHDN and FVKESK. Trimming took off 2 bases at V and 5 bases at J, with 6 bases between the two ends. The CDR3 has 12 amino acids. The CDR3 loop is CASSQPLETQYF. The CDR3 DNA reads TGTGCCAGCAGCCAACCATTGGAGACCCAGTACTTC.

This rearrangement joins TRBV30 to TRBJ1-5, with D perhaps matching TRBD1 (6 bases). V was cut by 0 bases and J by 7 bases, with 13 bases left in between. Germline V gene data show CDR1 as GTSNPN and CDR2 as SVGIG (reference sequence). The CDR3 consists of 14 residues. As DNA, the CDR3 is TGTGCCTGGAGTGTAAAGGGGGGGAGGCAGCCCCAGCATTTT. Its protein is CAWSVKGGRQPQHF.

The chain carries TRBV7-2 and TRBJ2-1; no definite D call. The CDR3 is 15 amino acids. Per the germline V gene, CDR1 is SGHTA and CDR2 is FQGNSA. The V end was cut by 1 base, the J end by 6 bases, with 13 bases between. DNA of the CDR3: TGTGCCAGCAGCTTAGTCCCTATCGCGAGCAATGAGCAGTTCTTC. It specifies CASSLVPIASNEQFF.

The chain carries TRBV12-1 and TRBJ2-5; the D call TRBD2 from the table was never checked on the DNA. TRBV12-1 is reported as a pseudogene. The CDR3 runs 14 residues. The CDR3: CASSFVGLAETQYF. CDR3 bases: TGTGCCAGCAGCTTTGTTGGACTAGCGGAGACCCAGTACTTC.

The rearrangement uses TRBV11-2 and TRBJ2-7; D gene uncertain. V lost 4 bases to trimming and J lost 5 bases, with 9 bases between them. Looked up from germline, CDR1 is SGHAT and CDR2 is FQNNGV. CDR3 length: 12 residues. The CDR3 coding sequence is TGTGCCAGCAGCTATAGAGCCGACGAGCAGTACTTC. It specifies CASSYRADEQYF.

The chain links TRBV29-1 to TRBJ1-1; D remains ambiguous. V gave up 3 bases and J gave up 1 base, with 12 bases separating them. CDR3 length: 14 amino acids. CDR1 is SQVTM, CDR2 ANQGSEA, per germline. CDR3: CSVEAGGANTEAFF. The CDR3 nucleotides read TGCAGCGTTGAGGCGGGAGGCGCGAACACTGAAGCTTTCTTT.

This chain uses TRBV5-6 with TRBJ1-6; TRBD1 might be the D (5 bases). The CDR3 covers 16 residues. The germline V gene encodes CDR1 SGHDT and CDR2 YYEEEE. Deletions cut 6 bases from V and 0 bases from J, with 13 bases between. CDR3: CASTAGSSSYNSPLHF. The CDR3 DNA reads as TGTGCCAGCACCGCAGGGTCAAGCTCCTATAATTCACCCCTCCACTTT.

The chain employs TRBV15 and TRBJ2-2; possible D gene TRBD2, 6 bases. The germline V and J ends were trimmed by 4 bases and 6 bases, with 12 bases remaining between them. This CDR3 comprises 14 residues. Germline V CDR1 and CDR2: LNHNV, YYDKDF (reference sequence). This CDR3 is CATSNPSDSGELFF. CDR3 nucleotides: TGTGCCACCAGCAACCCTAGCGACTCCGGGGAGCTGTTTTTT.

This chain connects TRBV4-1 to TRBJ1-2, with D possibly TRBD1 on 6 matching bases. Germline loops: CDR1 MGHRA, CDR2 YSYEKL. The V end was cut by 1 base, the J end by 5 bases, with 20 bases between. The CDR3 contains 17 residues. As DNA, the CDR3 is TGCGCCAGCAGCCAAGCACAGGGAAGTTATATCCAATATGGCTACACCTTC. It yields the protein CASSQAQGSYIQYGYTF.

The chain couples TRBV6-4 to TRBJ2-2, with D uncertain. Trimming stripped 2 bases from V and 6 bases from J, with 10 bases between. This CDR3 is 14 amino acids long. Germline CDR1 is MRHNA and CDR2 is SNTAGT. This CDR3 reads CASSDRLAAGELFF. CDR3 DNA sequence: TGTGCCAGCAGTGACCGCTTGGCGGCCGGGGAGCTGTTTTTT.

The rearrangement links TRBV28 to TRBJ2-2, with 9 positions matching TRBD2. V shed 6 bases, J shed 6 bases, and the junction held 8 bases outside the gene matches. This CDR3 has 15 amino acids. Germline V gene data show CDR1 as MDHEN and CDR2 as SYDVKM. The CDR3 reads CASSHGLARAGELFF. The CDR3, as DNA: TGTGCCAGCAGCCATGGACTAGCGAGGGCCGGGGAGCTGTTTTTT.

For the CDR3, the DNA is TGTGCCAGTAGTATAGATGTATTGCGCGACAGGTACAATGAGCAGTTCTTC. This sequence encodes CASSIDVLRDRYNEQFF. The rearrangement joins TRBV19 to TRBJ2-1; D is possibly TRBD1 (6 bases). This CDR3 comprises 17 residues. From germline, CDR1 is LNHDA and CDR2 SQIVND (reference sequence). The V gene lost 0 bases and the J gene lost 4 bases, with 16 bases spanning the gap.

A few counts support this clone. DNA for the CDR3: TGTGCCAGCAGCGTACGGGTAGGCAGTAACTACGAGCAGTACTTC. It translates to CASSVRVGSNYEQYF. The chain couples TRBV9 to TRBJ2-7; the D is unclear. CDR1 is SGDLS, CDR2 YYNGEE, per germline. The V end was cut by 1 base, the J end by 3 bases, with 14 bases between. There are 15 residues in the CDR3.

A few counts support this clone. V gene TRBV4-2 combines with J gene TRBJ1-2; D may be TRBD1 (5 bases). The CDR3 covers 15 residues. Germline V gene sequence: CDR1 LGHNA, CDR2 YNFKEQ. V shed 3 bases and J shed 0 bases, with 11 bases lying between them. CDR3 coding DNA: TGTGCCAGCAGCCATCCCTCGACAGCTAACTATGGCTACACCTTC. Amino acids: CASSHPSTANYGYTF.

The V call is TRBV7-9, the J call TRBJ2-5, with 12 bases fitting TRBD1. Gene TRBJ2-7 matches the end of the DNA better, so the J call may be wrong. CDR3 size: 15 residues. Germline V gene lookup returns CDR1 SEHNR and CDR2 FQNEAQ (reference sequence). The CDR3 DNA is TGTGCCAGCAGCCCCAGGGACAGGGGGCTGTTCGAGCAGTACTTC. It translates to CASSPRDRGLFEQYF.

This sequence joins TRBV2 and TRBJ2-4, with D tentatively TRBD1 (6 bases). Per the germline V gene, CDR1 is SNHLY and CDR2 is FYNNEI. The ends were cut back, 6 bases at V and 0 bases at J, with 9 bases in the middle. The CDR3 runs to 14 residues. In nucleotides, the CDR3 is TGTGCCAGCAGGCGGACAGTAGCCAAAAACATTCAGTACTTC. Translated: CASRRTVAKNIQYF.

The chain links TRBV28 to TRBJ1-5; D gene uncertain. Germline assignment: CDR1 MDHEN and CDR2 SYDVKM. V dropped 5 bases and J dropped 3 bases, with 11 bases sitting between them. There are 14 residues in the CDR3. CDR3 in DNA: TGTGCCAGCAGTCCCCCTCTGTTCAATCAGCCCCAGCATTTT. Translated, it gives CASSPPLFNQPQHF.

V and J are TRBV25-1 and TRBJ2-3, with 7 nucleotides matching TRBD1. The CDR3 covers 14 residues. The V and J ends lost 7 bases and 0 bases, in that order; junction bases with no gene match: 4. Germline V gene sequence: CDR1 MGHDK, CDR2 SYGVNS. The CDR3 loop is CASNRGLSTDTQYF. The CDR3 DNA follows: TGTGCCAGCAACAGGGGCCTTAGCACAGATACGCAGTATTTT.

In this sample, this clone turned up a few times. CDR3 loop: CASSLVRSTEAFF. The CDR3 nucleotides read TGTGCCAGCAGCTTAGTACGGTCTACTGAAGCTTTCTTT. The gene calls are TRBV7-8 and TRBJ1-1; D remains ambiguous. Germline CDR1 SGHVS, CDR2 FQNEAQ. This CDR3 is built from 13 residues. With 1 base removed from V and 5 bases from J, the gap between germline ends came to 8 bases.

The CDR3 region is CASSPPYPGALWMNTEAFF. The CDR3 DNA sequence: TGTGCCAGCTCACCACCTTACCCAGGGGCCCTCTGGATGAACACTGAAGCTTTCTTT. J is TRBJ1-1 and V is TRBV18; perhaps TRBD1 as D (6 bases). CDR3 length: 19 amino acids. Between the trimmed V and J ends, which lost 0 bases and 0 bases, there was a span of 20 bases. In germline, CDR1 is KGHSH, CDR2 LQKENI.

The V call is TRBV2, the J call TRBJ1-2; 10 nucleotides agree with TRBD1. The germline V gene has CDR1 SNHLY and CDR2 FYNNEI. Trimming took 6 bases from V and 1 from J; bases not matched to a gene: 17. The CDR3 sequence is 19 residues long. In DNA, the CDR3 is TGTGCCAGCAGCGCACAGACAGGGGGCCCTAGTCGGGTTAACTATGGCTACACCTTC. This translates into CASSAQTGGPSRVNYGYTF. The full variable domain, rest sourced from reference TRBV2 and TRBJ1-2, is EPEVTQTPSHQVTQMGQEVILRCVPISNHLYFYWYRQILGQKVEFLVSFYNNEISEKSEIFDDQFSVERPDGSNFTLKIRSTKLEDSAMYFCASSAQTGGPSRVNYGYTFGSGTRLTVV.

As DNA, the CDR3 is TGTGCCAGCAGGCGACAGCTGAACACTGAAGCTTTCTTT. As protein: CASRRQLNTEAFF. The V call is TRBV6-5, the J call TRBJ1-1, with D perhaps TRBD1 (5 bases). Germline V CDR1 and CDR2: MNHEY, SVGAGI. This CDR3 region has 13 residues. Deletions cut 6 bases from V and 0 bases from J, with 8 bases between.

This clone was seen only a few times. The chain combines TRBV2 with TRBJ2-2; TRBD2 aligns across 7 bases. V lost 7 bases to trimming and J lost 2 bases; unmatched junction nucleotides: 4. The length of the CDR3 is 14 residues. Germline loops: CDR1 SNHLY, CDR2 FYNNEI. CDR3 DNA sequence: TGTGCCAGCAACAGCGGGGTTAACACCGGGGAGCTGTTTTTT. This translates into CASNSGVNTGELFF. Based on the CDR3 plus reference TRBV2 and TRBJ2-2, the full variable domain is EPEVTQTPSHQVTQMGQEVILRCVPISNHLYFYWYRQILGQKVEFLVSFYNNEISEKSEIFDDQFSVERPDGSNFTLKIRSTKLEDSAMYFCASNSGVNTGELFFGEGSRLTVL.

The chain joins TRBV11-2 to TRBJ2-5, with 11 bases identical to TRBD2. Germline V gene data show CDR1 as SGHAT and CDR2 as FQNNGV. CDR3 size: 14 residues. The V and J ends lost 3 bases and 4 bases, in that order; junction bases with no gene match: 1. The CDR3 DNA reads as TGTGCCAGCAGCTTTAGCGGGGGGGGAGAGACCCAGTACTTC. Translated, it gives CASSFSGGGETQYF.